This entry describes one T cell receptor beta chain. Antigen specificity is unknown. Patients with a history of autoimmune disease or on systemic immunosuppression were excluded. This sample was taken from a study of OX40 agonist ivuxolimab in advanced cancers. The repertoire was sequenced with immunoSEQ multiplex PCR; TCRdb's copy has only in-frame clones and lacks some. The profile covers about 79,000 clones, with roughly 80% appearing a single time and 4% to 6% taken by the ten largest. Study results and caveats: Determination of antigen specificity was not performed for the expanded peripheral T cells.

This CDR3 comprises 13 residues. V shed 3 bases and J 8 bases; nucleotides not matched to a gene: 5. CDR1 and CDR2 from the germline V gene are KGHSH and LQKENI. This material consisted of CD4+ or CD8+ T cells sorted from blood, taken in a trial of the OX40 agonist ivuxolimab. This TCR was recovered from an adult with an advanced solid tumor such as melanoma, head and neck, liver or kidney cancer. The rearrangement links TRBV18 to TRBJ1-2; 8 nucleotides align to TRBD1. CDR3 loop: CASSPDRASGYTF. In DNA, the CDR3 is TGTGCCAGCTCACCGGACAGGGCAAGCGGCTACACCTTC.